These T cell receptor beta chains were read from a single sample in a study of blood T cell repertoires in COVID-19. Some clones are missing from TCRdb's copy, which holds only in-frame ones; the method was immunoSEQ multiplex PCR. The table lists around 200,000 clones, 80% to 90% of them singletons. Sequences were obtained from PBMCs or T cells enriched from blood (not recorded which). The receptors shown here come from a woman between 40 and 50 years old with acute COVID-19. CDR3s include the opening cysteine and the closing phenylalanine or tryptophan. Each record gives: V gene, J gene, D gene, clone size, CDR3 DNA, CDR3 protein. The D gene is left open where the match is weak. Where a row states a size, it is once, few, many or the class of an expanded clone; other rows omit it.

>TRBV5-6|TRBJ1-5|NA|NA
TGTGCCAGCAGCTTTCAAAAGATCGACAGAAAGAATCAGCCCCAGCATTTT
CASSFQKIDRKNQPQHF
>TRBV7-9|TRBJ1-1|TRBD1|NA
TGTGCCAGCAGCCGGGAGCCACAGGGGAATAAAGCTTTCTTT
CASSREPQGNKAFF
>TRBV5-1|TRBJ1-1|TRBD1|few
TGCGCCAGCAGCTTGCAGGGGGCAATAGGGGGAACTGAAGCTTTCTTT
CASSLQGAIGGTEAFF
>TRBV12-3/TRBV12-4|TRBJ1-1|NA|NA
TGTGCCAGCACCCGGAGCGGCACTGAAGCTTTCTTT
CASTRSGTEAFF
>TRBV6-5|TRBJ2-1|NA|NA
TGTGCCAGCAGGCAACGGGGGGCGGACTACAATGAGCAGTTCTTC
CASRQRGADYNEQFF
>TRBV11-2|TRBJ1-2|TRBD1|few
TGTGCCAGCAGCTCGTTGACAGGGACCATTCCTGGCTACACCTTC
CASSSLTGTIPGYTF
>TRBV24-1|TRBJ1-1|TRBD1|NA
TGTGCCACCAGTGATGTGGACAGGCGTGAAGCTTTCTTT
CATSDVDRREAFF
>TRBV2|TRBJ1-5|NA|NA
TGTGCCAGCACCCCAGAGGGAGGGATTTACAATCAGCCCCAGCATTTT
CASTPEGGIYNQPQHF
>TRBV6-5|TRBJ1-6|NA|NA
TGTGCCACCGGACCAGGGGTGGGTTCACCCCTCCACTTT
CATGPGVGSPLHF
>TRBV5-1|TRBJ2-1|NA|NA
TGCGCCAGCAGCTTGGCCGTCACAGGCTCCTACAATGAGCAGTTCTTC
CASSLAVTGSYNEQFF
>TRBV30|TRBJ1-2|TRBD1|NA
TGTGCCTGGAGTACAAGGGACAGGGGTTTTTTGGGCTACACCTTC
CAWSTRDRGFLGYTF
>TRBV18|TRBJ1-2|NA|NA
TGTGCCAGCTCACCATCTGACTCGGGTGGCTACACCTTC
CASSPSDSGGYTF
>TRBV6-5|TRBJ1-1|TRBD1|NA
TGTGCCAGCAGGTCCAGACAGGGGACTGAAGCTTTCTTT
CASRSRQGTEAFF
>TRBV5-1|TRBJ1-5|NA|NA
TGCGCCAGCAGCTTGGGGGGAGGAAGCAATCAGCCCCAGCATTTT
CASSLGGGSNQPQHF
>TRBV7-9|TRBJ2-3|NA|NA
TGTGCCAGCAGCTTAAGAAGGGAGAAAGCAGATACGCAGTATTTT
CASSLRREKADTQYF
>TRBV7-6|TRBJ1-5|NA|once
TGTGCCAGCAGCTTCCGGGACAAAGATAGCAATCAGCCCCAGCATTTT
CASSFRDKDSNQPQHF
>TRBV30|TRBJ2-6|NA|NA
TGTGCCTGGAGTGTACGAGGGCCCGGGGCCAACGTCCTGACTTTC
CAWSVRGPGANVLTF
>TRBV6-5|TRBJ1-1|NA|NA
TGTGCCAGCAGCTCAACGACAGAAATGAACACTGAAGCTTTCTTT
CASSSTTEMNTEAFF
>TRBV3-1/TRBV3-2|TRBJ2-5|TRBD2|NA
TGTGCCAGCAGCCAAGAATTGCTAGCGGGGGGGCCTGGGGAGACCCAGTACTTC
CASSQELLAGGPGETQYF
>TRBV12-5|TRBJ1-2|TRBD1|once
TGTGCTAGTGGTTTGGGGACAGGGGTGTATGACTATGGCTACACCTTC
CASGLGTGVYDYGYTF
>TRBV18|TRBJ1-1|NA|NA
TGTGCCAGCTCACCGGGGGGATCGAATGAGGACACTGAAGCTTTCTTT
CASSPGGSNEDTEAFF
>TRBV7-6|TRBJ2-3|TRBD2|NA
TGTGCCAGCAGCTTAGCCGCGAGGCGGGGGATAAGCACAGATACGCAGTATTTT
CASSLAARRGISTDTQYF
>TRBV9|TRBJ1-2|TRBD1|NA
TGTGCCAGCAGCCGGGACAGAATCAACTATGGCTACACCTTC
CASSRDRINYGYTF
>TRBV6-4|TRBJ2-2|NA|NA
TGTGCCAGCAGTCCTCAGGGCTCGAGCGGGGAGCTGTTTTTT
CASSPQGSSGELFF
>TRBV5-1|TRBJ2-1|NA|NA
TGCGCCAGCAGCCCTGAGGGTATACCCTACAATGAGCAGTTCTTC
CASSPEGIPYNEQFF
>TRBV24-1|TRBJ1-5|NA|NA
TGTGCCACCAGTGATTCCGGGGAACGTCAGCCCCAGCATTTT
CATSDSGERQPQHF
>TRBV25-1|TRBJ2-3|NA|NA
TGTGCCAGCAGTGAATTCGGGGGGCTAAGCGCAGATACGCAGTATTTT
CASSEFGGLSADTQYF
>TRBV2|TRBJ1-1|NA|few
TGTGCCACGACAGCGTATAACACTGAAGCTTTCTTT
CATTAYNTEAFF
>TRBV6-5|TRBJ1-3|NA|NA
TGTGCCAGCAGCCAACGACGACTCTCTGGAAACACCATATATTTT
CASSQRRLSGNTIYF
>TRBV11-2|TRBJ1-1|NA|NA
TGTGCCAGCAGCTTGGGCCTGGGGGCAGGCACTGAAGCTTTCTTT
CASSLGLGAGTEAFF
>TRBV27|TRBJ1-2|NA|NA
TGTGCCAGCAGTCCAACAGGGACGGTATATGGCTACACCTTC
CASSPTGTVYGYTF
>TRBV12-1|TRBJ1-2|NA|NA
TGTGCCAGCAGCTTTGCGCCCGTTCACTACTATGGCTACACCTTC
CASSFAPVHYYGYTF
>TRBV5-4|TRBJ1-2|NA|NA
TGTGCCAGCAGCTCGAACACAGGGCATCGTGGCTACACCTTC
CASSSNTGHRGYTF
>TRBV20-1|TRBJ1-2|NA|NA
TGCAGTGCTAGTGGGGCCGCCTTAGCTAACTATGGCTACACCTTC
CSASGAALANYGYTF
>TRBV14|TRBJ1-1|NA|NA
TGTGCCAGCAGCCGGGCGGGGGGCAAAGCTTTCTTT
CASSRAGGKAFF
>TRBV14|TRBJ1-4|TRBD1|NA
TGTGCCAGCAGCCCTCAGACAGGGGTTGCAACTAATGAAAAACTGTTTTTT
CASSPQTGVATNEKLFF
>TRBV2|TRBJ1-4|TRBD1|NA
TGTGCCAGCAGTGAGGGGACAGGGGTTGAAAAACTGTTTTTT
CASSEGTGVEKLFF
>TRBV12-5|TRBJ1-6|TRBD1|few
TGTGCTAGTGGCCCGGACAGGCTTAATTCACCCCTCCACTTT
CASGPDRLNSPLHF
>TRBV2|TRBJ1-4|TRBD1|NA
TGTGCCAGCAGGACGACAGGGGGGGTAGATGAAAAACTGTTTTTT
CASRTTGGVDEKLFF
>TRBV5-1|TRBJ1-2|TRBD1|NA
TGCGCCAGCAGCTACCAGGGACAGGGGGACTATGGCTACACCTTC
CASSYQGQGDYGYTF
>TRBV3-1/TRBV3-2|TRBJ2-5|TRBD2|NA
TGTGCCAGCAGCCAAGAGTTGCGGGGGGTCCAAGAGACCCAGTACTTC
CASSQELRGVQETQYF
>TRBV7-3|TRBJ1-3|NA|NA
TGTGCCAGCAGCCAAGGAGGCCCTGGAAACACCATATATTTT
CASSQGGPGNTIYF
>TRBV15|TRBJ2-3|TRBD1|once
TGTGCCACCAGCATCGTTACAGGGGCCAGCACAGATACGCAGTATTTT
CATSIVTGASTDTQYF
>TRBV7-2|TRBJ1-2|NA|NA
TGTGCCAGCAGCTTAGCGGGGGGGATTGACTATGGCTACACCTTC
CASSLAGGIDYGYTF
>TRBV12-3/TRBV12-4|TRBJ2-2|TRBD1|NA
TGTGCCAGCAGCCCCACAGGGGCCGGGGAGCTGTTTTTT
CASSPTGAGELFF
>TRBV2|TRBJ1-2|NA|once
TGTGCCAGCAAAGACAGGAACGGGGATGGCTACACCTTC
CASKDRNGDGYTF
>TRBV24-1|TRBJ2-3|NA|NA
TGTGCCACCAGTGACAACAGCGGGCCTAGCACAGATACGCAGTATTTT
CATSDNSGPSTDTQYF
>TRBV9|TRBJ1-2|NA|NA
TGTGCCAGCAGCGGCGGGACGCTCAGGAGGTACGACTATGGCTACACCTTC
CASSGGTLRRYDYGYTF
>TRBV7-6|TRBJ2-7|TRBD1|NA
TGTGCCAGCAGCTTAAATATGGCAGGGGGCCCCTTGAGCTCCTACGAGCAGTACTTC
CASSLNMAGGPLSSYEQYF
>TRBV7-9|TRBJ1-2|TRBD1|NA
TGTGCCAGCAGCTTAATACAGGGGACCGACTATTACGGCTACACCTTC
CASSLIQGTDYYGYTF